One sample yielded the 28 T cell receptor beta chains listed below, sequenced in a study of blood T cell repertoires in COVID-19. Libraries were prepared by immunoSEQ multiplex PCR; TCRdb keeps only in-frame clonotypes and omits some of them. In the table there are some 180,000 clones, approximately 90% of which are singletons. Sequencing input: PBMCs or T cells enriched from blood (not recorded which). The source is a middle-aged woman in a cohort exposed to, infected with or recovered from COVID-19 (not recorded which).

The chain joins TRBV9 to TRBJ2-1; D gene ambiguous. The ends were cut back, 0 bases at V and 0 bases at J, with 10 bases in the middle. The CDR3 spans 16 residues. CDR1 is SGDLS, CDR2 YYNGEE, per germline. In DNA, the CDR3 is TGTGCCAGCAGCGTAGGGCTAGTGAGCTCCTACAATGAGCAGTTCTTC. It codes for CASSVGLVSSYNEQFF.

The genes are TRBV10-3 and TRBJ2-1; D is perhaps TRBD1 (6 bases). Germline loops: CDR1 ENHRY, CDR2 SYGVKD. V gave up 4 bases and J gave up 9 bases, with 22 bases separating them. CDR3 length: 16 residues. CDR3 in DNA: TGTGCCATCAGTGGGCTCGGGACCCAAAGGGGGAGTGAGCAGTTCTTC. This encodes CAISGLGTQRGSEQFF.

The chain joins TRBV10-2 to TRBJ2-5, with 7 bases identical to TRBD1. This CDR3 contains 15 residues. Germline-derived CDR1 and CDR2 are WSHSY and SAAADI. The V and J ends lost 6 bases and 4 bases, in that order; junction bases with no gene match: 11. This chain's CDR3 is CASRPTGTATETQYF. The CDR3 nucleotides read TGCGCCAGCAGGCCCACCGGGACAGCAACAGAGACCCAGTACTTC.

The rearrangement uses TRBV19 and TRBJ1-1; D may be TRBD1 (6 bases). The V gene lost 4 bases and the J gene lost 10 bases, with 13 bases spanning the gap. Germline V gene data show CDR1 as LNHDA and CDR2 as SQIVND (reference sequence). The CDR3 spans 12 residues. The CDR3 loop reads CASSTGVVGAFF. DNA of the CDR3: TGTGCCAGTAGTACAGGGGTTGTCGGAGCTTTCTTT.

The chain combines TRBV28 with TRBJ2-5, with 7 bases that match TRBD1. CDR3 length: 14 residues. V shed 2 bases, J shed 3 bases, and the junction held 3 bases outside the gene matches. Germline assignment: CDR1 MDHEN and CDR2 SYDVKM. The CDR3, as DNA: TGTGCCAGCAGTTTAGGGGACAGAAAAGAGACCCAGTACTTC. This sequence encodes CASSLGDRKETQYF.

This clone occurred once. This chain joins TRBV28 and TRBJ2-7, with unresolved D. V lost 4 bases and J 2 bases, leaving 12 bases between the germline ends. Germline CDR1 reads MDHEN; CDR2 reads SYDVKM. The CDR3 totals 14 residues. CDR3 sequence reads: CASSSLKPPYEQYF. The DNA for the CDR3 is TGTGCCAGCAGTTCCCTAAAGCCCCCCTACGAGCAGTACTTC. Full variable domain (outside the CDR3, taken from reference TRBV28 and TRBJ2-7): DVKVTQSSRYLVKRTGEKVFLECVQDMDHENMFWYRQDPGLGLRLIYFSYDVKMKEKGDIPEGYSVSREKKERFSLILESASTNQTSMYLCASSSLKPPYEQYFGPGTRLTVT.

This clone was detected a few times. This chain connects TRBV10-2 to TRBJ1-1; perhaps TRBD1 as D (5 bases). Germline CDR1 WSHSY, CDR2 SAAADI. The CDR3 is 15 residues long. Trimming stripped 0 bases from V and 3 bases from J, with 11 bases between. The CDR3 nucleotides are TGCGCCAGCAGTGAGTCGGGGCCGAGTGACACTGAAGCTTTCTTT. Translating it yields CASSESGPSDTEAFF.

The genes are TRBV27 and TRBJ1-2, with 7 nucleotides matching TRBD1. The V gene's germline CDR1 is MNHEY and CDR2 SMNVEV (reference sequence). J was trimmed by 2 bases and V by 6 bases; bases with no gene match: 15. This CDR3 has 17 residues. The CDR3: CASRTTAFDRANYGYTF. CDR3 DNA sequence: TGTGCCAGCAGGACCACCGCTTTCGACAGGGCCAACTATGGCTACACCTTC.

The chain uses TRBV7-9 and TRBJ2-3; TRBD2 matches 8 bases. The CDR3 is made up of 17 amino acids. The ends lost 1 base at V and 4 bases at J; junction bases unmatched: 10. Germline CDR1 and CDR2: SEHNR and FQNEAQ (reference sequence). The CDR3 is CASSLETGGFFSDTQYF. The DNA of the CDR3 is TGTGCCAGCAGCTTAGAGACGGGGGGGTTTTTTTCAGATACGCAGTATTTT. The full variable domain, rest sourced from reference TRBV7-9 and TRBJ2-3, is DTGVSQNPRHKITKRGQNVTFRCDPISEHNRLYWYRQTLGQGPEFLTYFQNEAQLEKSRLLSDRFSAERPKGSFSTLEIQRTEQGDSAMYLCASSLETGGFFSDTQYFGPGTRLTVL.

The chain recombines TRBV29-1 with TRBJ1-1; D is possibly TRBD1 (5 bases). The CDR3 is made up of 13 amino acids. The germline CDR1 and CDR2 sequences are SQVTM and ANQGSEA. Deletions cut 4 bases from V and 5 bases from J, with 14 bases between. CDR3 in amino acids: CSVVEDIGTEAFF. The CDR3 region has the DNA TGCAGCGTTGTAGAGGACATCGGAACTGAAGCTTTCTTT.

This clone has only one observation. J is TRBJ1-2 and V is TRBV11-3, with D maybe TRBD1 (6 bases). Looked up from germline, CDR1 is SGHNT and CDR2 is YENEEA. V lost 5 bases and J lost 5, with 21 bases in between. CDR3 length: 16 amino acids. Here the CDR3 DNA reads TGTGCCAGCAGCCCCGGGGGGGGCGCGCGCCGTTATGGCTACACCTTC. It yields the protein CASSPGGGARRYGYTF.

The chain is built from TRBV5-5 and TRBJ2-1, with 7 bases lining up with TRBD2. Germline V gives CDR1 SGHKS, CDR2 YYEKEE (reference sequence). CDR3 size: 15 residues. Unmatched junction bases numbered 4, after V lost 4 bases and J lost 0 bases. In DNA form, the CDR3 reads TGTGCCAGCAGCCCTCGACTAGCCTCCTACAATGAGCAGTTCTTC. Translating it yields CASSPRLASYNEQFF.

V and J are TRBV11-2 and TRBJ2-7, with 7 bases fitting TRBD2. Germline CDR1 reads SGHAT; CDR2 reads FQNNGV. The CDR3 contains 14 residues. Trimming removed 5 bases from V and 3 bases from J; junction bases left unmatched: 7. CDR3 residues: CASSTWDYVYEQYF. CDR3 coding DNA: TGTGCCAGCAGCACCTGGGACTACGTCTACGAGCAGTACTTC.

The rearrangement links TRBV2 to TRBJ1-2, with a possible D match to TRBD1 (5 bases). Germline V gene data show CDR1 as SNHLY and CDR2 as FYNNEI. V shed 2 bases and J shed 3 bases, with 13 bases lying between them. The CDR3 length is 15 residues. CDR3 DNA sequence: TGTGCCAGCAGTGAAATAGCCAGGGACTACTATGGCTACACCTTC. Protein product: CASSEIARDYYGYTF. The full variable domain, its missing parts supplied by reference TRBV2 and TRBJ1-2, is EPEVTQTPSHQVTQMGQEVILRCVPISNHLYFYWYRQILGQKVEFLVSFYNNEISEKSEIFDDQFSVERPDGSNFTLKIRSTKLEDSAMYFCASSEIARDYYGYTFGSGTRLTVV.

The chain joins TRBV7-8 to TRBJ1-2; D ambiguous. This CDR3 region has 16 residues. With 1 base removed from V and 1 base from J, the gap between germline ends came to 13 bases. Germline CDR1 reads SGHVS; CDR2 reads FQNEAQ. The CDR3 DNA is TGTGCCAGCAGCTTAGTGGGCCTGAAGCTTAACTATGGCTACACCTTC. It translates to CASSLVGLKLNYGYTF.

CDR3 nucleotides: TGTGCCAGCAGCGCAGGGAGGGGACAACAAGAGACCCAGTACTTC. Translating it yields CASSAGRGQQETQYF. This rearrangement joins TRBV13 to TRBJ2-5; D may be TRBD2 (7 bases). Germline assignment: CDR1 PRHDT and CDR2 FYEKMQ (reference sequence). This CDR3 comprises 15 residues. V gave up 5 bases and J gave up 2 bases, with 15 bases separating them. The whole variable domain, remainder taken from reference TRBV13 and TRBJ2-5, is AAGVIQSPRHLIKEKRETATLKCYPIPRHDTVYWYQQGPGQDPQFLISFYEKMQSDKGSIPDRFSAQQFSDYHSELNMSSLELGDSALYFCASSAGRGQQETQYFGPGTRLLVL.

This chain links TRBV19 with TRBJ2-7, with TRBD1 identical over 7 bases. J was trimmed by 10 bases and V by 5 bases; bases with no gene match: 5. CDR1 and CDR2 from the germline V gene are LNHDA and SQIVND (reference sequence). The CDR3 runs 11 residues. The CDR3 DNA sequence: TGTGCCAGTAGTGACCGGGACAGCCAGTACTTC. Amino acid sequence: CASSDRDSQYF.

CDR3 bases: TGTGCCAGCAGCTTTAGGCGGGAGACGTACGAGCAGTACTTC. Its protein product is CASSFRRETYEQYF. The rearrangement uses TRBV7-2 and TRBJ2-7; 7 bases match TRBD2. The CDR3 length is 14 residues. Looked up from germline, CDR1 is SGHTA and CDR2 is FQGNSA. The V and J ends lost 3 bases and 4 bases, in that order; junction bases with no gene match: 6.

The chain couples TRBV11-3 to TRBJ1-4; D unresolved. The CDR3 has 15 residues. The germline V and J ends were trimmed by 1 base and 5 bases, with 11 bases remaining between them. In germline, CDR1 is SGHNT, CDR2 YENEEA. This CDR3 is CASSLALSVNEKLFF. CDR3 DNA: TGTGCCAGCAGCTTAGCCCTTTCAGTCAATGAAAAACTGTTTTTT.

The chain couples TRBV25-1 to TRBJ2-2; TRBD2 matches at 13 bases. CDR3 length equals 16 residues. V was pared by 5 bases and J by 3 bases, with 3 bases of the junction left unmatched. Per germline, CDR1 MGHDK and CDR2 SYGVNS. CDR3 region: CASSTSGRADTGELFF. The CDR3 nucleotides are TGTGCCAGCAGTACTAGCGGGAGGGCGGACACCGGGGAGCTGTTTTTT.

The chain is built from TRBV18 and TRBJ1-1; 8 nucleotides line up with TRBD1. Trimming cost V 2 bases and J 1 base; bases outside gene matches: 0. The V gene's germline CDR1 is KGHSH and CDR2 LQKENI. The CDR3 has 14 residues. CDR3 loop: CASSPGQGNTEAFF. In DNA form, the CDR3 reads TGTGCCAGCTCACCAGGACAGGGGAACACTGAAGCTTTCTTT.

The chain links TRBV7-9 to TRBJ2-1, with D unclear. CDR3 size: 14 residues. V was clipped by 1 base and J by 6 bases, with 10 bases between them. The germline V gene has CDR1 SEHNR and CDR2 FQNEAQ (reference sequence). CDR3 sequence: CASSLVRSGNEQFF. The CDR3 bases are TGTGCCAGCAGCTTAGTACGTTCCGGCAATGAGCAGTTCTTC. Full variable domain (outside the CDR3, taken from reference TRBV7-9 and TRBJ2-1): DTGVSQNPRHKITKRGQNVTFRCDPISEHNRLYWYRQTLGQGPEFLTYFQNEAQLEKSRLLSDRFSAERPKGSFSTLEIQRTEQGDSAMYLCASSLVRSGNEQFFGPGTRLTVL.

This chain links TRBV6-5 with TRBJ1-2; D remains unclear. CDR3 size: 13 residues. The germline gives CDR1 MNHEY, CDR2 SVGAGI. Trimming left V 4 bases short and J 1 base short, with 7 bases between. CDR3 DNA sequence: TGTGCCAGCAGTTTGACACTTAACTATGGCTACACCTTC. Protein sequence: CASSLTLNYGYTF.

The chain uses TRBV28 and TRBJ1-1; 7 bases match TRBD1. The CDR3 loop spans 17 amino acids. Trimming took 5 bases from V and 0 from J; bases not matched to a gene: 12. The germline V gene encodes CDR1 MDHEN and CDR2 SYDVKM. CDR3 DNA sequence: TGTGCCAGCAGTCCCGAGGTTGACAGGGTTATGAACACTGAAGCTTTCTTT. Its protein is CASSPEVDRVMNTEAFF.

This rearrangement joins TRBV14 to TRBJ1-3; 7 bases match TRBD1. Looked up from germline, CDR1 is SGHDN and CDR2 is FVKESK. This CDR3 has 17 amino acids. V lost 4 bases to trimming and J lost 0 bases; unmatched junction nucleotides: 9. Here the CDR3 DNA reads TGTGCCAGCAGCCGGGGGACAGTCCTTACCTCTGGAAACACCATATATTTT. It codes for CASSRGTVLTSGNTIYF.

For the CDR3, the DNA is TGTGCCAGCATCCGACAGGGAAACACTGAAGCTTTCTTT. Amino acids: CASIRQGNTEAFF. The chain links TRBV12-3 or TRBV12-4 to TRBJ1-1; 7 bases fit TRBD1. The trim removed 7 bases at V and 2 bases at J, leaving 4 bases unmatched. This CDR3 region has 13 residues.

The chain is built from TRBV4-1 and TRBJ2-2; 7 bases align to TRBD1. After removal of 0 bases from V and 1 base from J, the junction contained 2 bases not matched to a gene. CDR3 length: 16 amino acids. Germline values: CDR1 MGHRA, CDR2 YSYEKL. The CDR3 DNA reads TGCGCCAGCAGCCAAGACAGGACAGGGAACACCGGGGAGCTGTTTTTT. It encodes CASSQDRTGNTGELFF.

V usage is TRBV19 and J usage is TRBJ2-2; the D is unclear. The CDR3 has 14 residues. Germline V lookup: CDR1 LNHDA, CDR2 SQIVND (reference sequence). The V end was cut by 3 bases, the J end by 6 bases, with 11 bases between. CDR3 DNA: TGTGCCAGTAGTATCATCGCGAGAGCCGGGGAGCTGTTTTTT. Protein sequence: CASSIIARAGELFF.